The 9 T cell receptor beta chains below were found in one sample sequenced in a study of regulatory T cells in long-lasting Graves disease. Combining iRepertoire HTBI primers with Arm-PCR of CDR3 regions, the authors built TCR beta libraries. In TCRdb, the multiplex PCR reads were re-called with MiXCR into one record per CDR3 protein. Of some 500,000 distinct CDR3 sequences detected, about 16% appear once; the ten largest clones hold 20% to 25%. Time point indicated: newly diagnosed GD, antithyroid drugs for less than 3 months. Extracted PBMC RNA gave rise to the TCR library. This sample also belongs to another study, concerning T cells in Graves' hyperthyroidism and ophthalmopathy.

Sequences were derived from peripheral blood mononuclear cells (PBMCs), sampled at new diagnosis, from a patient treated with antithyroid drugs. Source of these receptors: a middle-aged woman with Graves disease.

This clonotype was seen at least ten times. The gene calls are TRBV3-1 and TRBJ1-1, with D perhaps TRBD1 (6 bases). Per germline, CDR1 LGHDT and CDR2 YNNKEL (reference sequence). Trimming shortened V by 4 bases and J by 0 bases, and 12 bases separated the two germline ends. The CDR3 runs 15 residues. CDR3 sequence: CASSPAGTLNTEAFF. In DNA form, the CDR3 reads TGTGCCAGCAGCCCGGCCGGGACACTGAACACTGAAGCTTTCTTT.

This clonotype has at least ten counts. The gene calls are TRBV27 and TRBJ2-5; D possibly corresponds to TRBD1 (6 bases). Trimming stripped 7 bases from V and 7 bases from J, with 16 bases between. Per germline, CDR1 MNHEY and CDR2 SMNVEV (reference sequence). The CDR3 length is 13 residues. CDR3 bases: TGTGCCAGCACAAGAATGGGGGCAGGGACCCAGTACTTC. Protein product: CASTRMGAGTQYF.

Points on this clonotype: A far larger clone is only one base removed, so a read error is likely. The chain is built from TRBV13 and TRBJ1-1, with D possibly being TRBD1 (5 bases). The CDR3 runs to 14 residues. Germline V gives CDR1 PRHDT, CDR2 FYEKMQ (reference sequence). The CDR3 DNA follows: TGTGCCAGCAGTCCCGGACAAAAGAACACTGAAGCTCTCTTT. It specifies CASSPGQKNTEALF.

V gene TRBV29-1 combines with J gene TRBJ1-1; a possible D gene is TRBD1 (5 bases). This CDR3 spans 19 amino acids. Trimming removed 0 bases at V and 1 base at J, with 24 bases between. Germline V lookup: CDR1 SQVTM, CDR2 ANQGSEA. CDR3 DNA sequence: TGCAGCGTTGAAGATCCCGAGTGGGGCAGACGACCGGCGAACACTGAAGCTTTCTTT. Its translation is CSVEDPEWGRRPANTEAFF.

The chain couples TRBV7-8 to TRBJ2-2; tentative D call: TRBD1 (6 bases). Trimming cost V 1 base and J 7 bases, with 16 bases left between them. Germline-derived CDR1 and CDR2 are SGHVS and FQNEAQ. The CDR3 sequence is 16 residues long. CDR3 region: CASSLVPGHVVGELFF. Here the CDR3 DNA reads TGTGCCAGCAGCTTAGTGCCGGGACATGTGGTCGGGGAGCTGTTTTTT.

Ten or more counts support this clonotype. The V and J genes are TRBV6-5 and TRBJ1-1; weak D call: TRBD1 (5 bases). The CDR3 contains 20 residues. The ends were cut back, 1 base at V and 5 bases at J, with 29 bases in the middle. Germline V gene lookup returns CDR1 MNHEY and CDR2 SVGAGI. The CDR3 DNA sequence: TGTGCCAGCAGTTACTTAAGGGGCAGGGTTGCGATGAGATTAAGTACTGAAGCTTTCTTT. This gives the protein CASSYLRGRVAMRLSTEAFF.

This clonotype was picked up many times. V is TRBV12-5 and J is TRBJ1-2, with no clear D. CDR3 length equals 12 residues. Germline lookup yields CDR1 LGHNT and CDR2 FRNRAP. Trimming took 7 bases from V and 8 from J, leaving 14 bases between them. The CDR3 nucleotides read TGTGCTAGTGCCTCAAACAGCCTCGGCTACACCTTC. Translated, it gives CASASNSLGYTF.

The chain is built from TRBV5-6 and TRBJ2-7, with TRBD2 identical over 13 bases. CDR3 size: 16 residues. V lost 3 bases to trimming and J lost 1 base; unmatched junction nucleotides: 4. Per germline, CDR1 SGHDT and CDR2 YYEEEE. The CDR3 is CASSWRLAGGSYEQYF. In DNA, the CDR3 is TGTGCCAGCAGCTGGAGACTAGCGGGGGGATCCTACGAGCAGTACTTC.

The gene calls are TRBV19 and TRBJ2-1; 12 nucleotides align to TRBD2. This CDR3 contains 16 residues. Trimming at V came to 5 bases and at J to 6 bases, leaving 8 bases not matched to a gene. Per the germline V gene, CDR1 is LNHDA and CDR2 is SQIVND (reference sequence). DNA for the CDR3: TGTGCCAGTAGTTTTCGACTAGCGGGGGTTCTCAATGAGCAGTTCTTC. Its protein is CASSFRLAGVLNEQFF. Looking up the rest from reference TRBV19 and TRBJ2-1 gives the full variable domain: DGGITQSPKYLFRKEGQNVTLSCEQNLNHDAMYWYRQDPGQGLRLIYYSQIVNDFQKGDIAEGYSVSREKKESFPLTVTSAQKNPTAFYLCASSFRLAGVLNEQFFGPGTRLTVL.